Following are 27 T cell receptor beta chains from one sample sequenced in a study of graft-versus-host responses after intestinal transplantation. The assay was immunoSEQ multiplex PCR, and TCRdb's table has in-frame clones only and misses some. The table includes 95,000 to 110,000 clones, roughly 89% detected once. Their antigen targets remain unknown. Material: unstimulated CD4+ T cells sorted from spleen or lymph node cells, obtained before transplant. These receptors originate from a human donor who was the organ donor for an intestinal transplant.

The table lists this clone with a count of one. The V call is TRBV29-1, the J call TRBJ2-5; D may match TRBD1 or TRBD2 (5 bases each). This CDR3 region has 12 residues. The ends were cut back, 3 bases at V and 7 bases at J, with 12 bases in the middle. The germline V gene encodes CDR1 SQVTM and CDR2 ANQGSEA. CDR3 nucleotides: TGCAGCGTTGACCGGGTCGGGGCGACCCAGTACTTC. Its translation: CSVDRVGATQYF.

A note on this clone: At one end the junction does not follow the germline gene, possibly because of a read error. CDR3 amino acids: CASSTTGGSGEKLLF. CDR3 in DNA: TGTGCCAGCAGCACCACGGGGGGGTCCGGAGAAAAACTGCTTTTT. The chain combines TRBV6-5 with TRBJ1-4; D might be TRBD1 (5 bases). The CDR3 has 15 amino acids. Germline V gene lookup returns CDR1 MNHEY and CDR2 SVGAGI.

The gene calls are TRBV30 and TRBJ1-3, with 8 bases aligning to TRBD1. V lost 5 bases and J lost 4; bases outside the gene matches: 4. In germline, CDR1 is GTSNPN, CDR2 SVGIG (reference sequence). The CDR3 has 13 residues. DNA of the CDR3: TGTGCCTGGGGGACAGGCTCGGGAAACACCATATATTTT. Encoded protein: CAWGTGSGNTIYF. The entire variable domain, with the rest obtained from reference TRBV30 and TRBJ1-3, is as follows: SQTIHQWPATLVQPVGSPLSLECTVEGTSNPNLYWYRQAAGRGLQLLFYSVGIGQISSEVPQNLSASRPQDRQFILSSKKLLLSDSGFYLCAWGTGSGNTIYFGEGSWLTVV.

The CDR3 protein is CASSQWGTGAGNTIYF. The CDR3 DNA sequence: TGTGCCAGCAGCCAATGGGGGACCGGGGCCGGAAACACCATATATTTT. The chain combines TRBV16 with TRBJ1-3, with a tentative D call TRBD1 (5 bases). V was shortened by 1 base and J by 4 bases, with 14 bases between the two germline ends. The length of the CDR3 is 16 residues. CDR1 is KGHSY, CDR2 FQNENV, per germline.

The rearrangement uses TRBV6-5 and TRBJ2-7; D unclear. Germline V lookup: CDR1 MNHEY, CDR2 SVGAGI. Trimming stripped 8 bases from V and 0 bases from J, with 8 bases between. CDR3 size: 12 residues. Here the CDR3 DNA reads TGTGCCAGCGGGAAGCTCTCCTACGAGCAGTACTTC. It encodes CASGKLSYEQYF.

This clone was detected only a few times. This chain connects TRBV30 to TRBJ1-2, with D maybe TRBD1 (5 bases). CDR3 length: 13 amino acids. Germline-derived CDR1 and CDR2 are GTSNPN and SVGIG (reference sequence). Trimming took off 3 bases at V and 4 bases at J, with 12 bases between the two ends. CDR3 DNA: TGTGCCTGGAGGGCACGCAGGGTCTATGGCTACACCTTC. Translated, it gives CAWRARRVYGYTF. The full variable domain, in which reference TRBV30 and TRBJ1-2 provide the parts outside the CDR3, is SQTIHQWPATLVQPVGSPLSLECTVEGTSNPNLYWYRQAAGRGLQLLFYSVGIGQISSEVPQNLSASRPQDRQFILSSKKLLLSDSGFYLCAWRARRVYGYTFGSGTRLTVV.

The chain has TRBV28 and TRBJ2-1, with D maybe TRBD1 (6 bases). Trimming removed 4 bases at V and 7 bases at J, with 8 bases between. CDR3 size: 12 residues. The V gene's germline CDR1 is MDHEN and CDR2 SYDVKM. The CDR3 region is CASSWGRNEQFF. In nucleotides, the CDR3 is TGTGCCAGCAGTTGGGGGCGGAATGAGCAGTTCTTC.

CDR3 coding DNA: TGTGCCACCTTGAGCTCTGGAAACACCATATATTTT. Amino acid sequence: CATLSSGNTIYF. V is TRBV25-1 and J is TRBJ1-3; D remains ambiguous. Germline V gives CDR1 MGHDK, CDR2 SYGVNS. With 10 bases removed from V and 0 bases from J, the gap between germline ends came to 7 bases. The CDR3 has 12 amino acids.

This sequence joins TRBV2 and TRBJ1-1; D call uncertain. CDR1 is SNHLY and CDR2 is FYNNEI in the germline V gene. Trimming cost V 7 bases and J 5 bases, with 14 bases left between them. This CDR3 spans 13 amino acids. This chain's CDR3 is CASMAELGTEAFF. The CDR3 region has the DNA TGTGCCAGCATGGCGGAGTTGGGGACTGAAGCTTTCTTT.

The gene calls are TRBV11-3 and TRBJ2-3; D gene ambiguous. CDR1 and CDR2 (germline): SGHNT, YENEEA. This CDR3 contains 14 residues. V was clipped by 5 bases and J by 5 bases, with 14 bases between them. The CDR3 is CASSPRPVEDTQYF. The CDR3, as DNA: TGTGCCAGCAGCCCCCGACCCGTGGAAGATACGCAGTATTTT.

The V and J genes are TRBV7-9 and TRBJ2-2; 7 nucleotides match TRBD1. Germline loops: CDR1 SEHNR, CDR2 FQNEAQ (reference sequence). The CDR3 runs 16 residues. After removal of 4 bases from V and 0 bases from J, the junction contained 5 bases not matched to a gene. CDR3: CASSSQTGANTGELFF. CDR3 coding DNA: TGTGCCAGCAGCTCCCAAACAGGGGCGAACACCGGGGAGCTGTTTTTT. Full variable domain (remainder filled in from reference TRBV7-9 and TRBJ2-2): DTGVSQNPRHKITKRGQNVTFRCDPISEHNRLYWYRQTLGQGPEFLTYFQNEAQLEKSRLLSDRFSAERPKGSFSTLEIQRTEQGDSAMYLCASSSQTGANTGELFFGEGSRLTVL.

The CDR3 region is CASSPGQRTEAFF. The DNA of the CDR3 is TGTGCCAGCAGTCCGGGGCAGAGGACTGAAGCTTTCTTT. The rearrangement links TRBV27 to TRBJ1-1; possibly TRBD1 for D (5 bases). The CDR3 runs to 13 residues. V was cut by 5 bases and J by 5 bases, with 12 bases left in between. CDR1 and CDR2 (germline): MNHEY, SMNVEV (reference sequence).

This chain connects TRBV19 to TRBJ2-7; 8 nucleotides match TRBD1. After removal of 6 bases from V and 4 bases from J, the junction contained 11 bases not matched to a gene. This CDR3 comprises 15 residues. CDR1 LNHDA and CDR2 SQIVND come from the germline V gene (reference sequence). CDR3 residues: CASSWPGTGLYEQYF. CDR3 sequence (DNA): TGTGCCAGTAGCTGGCCCGGGACAGGCCTGTACGAGCAGTACTTC.

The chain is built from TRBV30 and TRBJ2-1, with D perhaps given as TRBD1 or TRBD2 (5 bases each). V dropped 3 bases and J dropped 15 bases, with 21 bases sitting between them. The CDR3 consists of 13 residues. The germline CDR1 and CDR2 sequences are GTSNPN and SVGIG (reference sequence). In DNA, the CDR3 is TGTGCCTGGAGAACCACTGTAGGGGCTAGCCCGTTCTTC. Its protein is CAWRTTVGASPFF.

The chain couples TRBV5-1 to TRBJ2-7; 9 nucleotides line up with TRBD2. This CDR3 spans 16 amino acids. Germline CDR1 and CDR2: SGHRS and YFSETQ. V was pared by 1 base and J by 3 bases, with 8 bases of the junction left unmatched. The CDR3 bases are TGCGCCAGCAGCTTGAAGTCTAGCGGGGCCCTCTACGAGCAGTACTTC. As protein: CASSLKSSGALYEQYF. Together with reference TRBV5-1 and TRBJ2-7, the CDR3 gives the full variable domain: KAGVTQTPRYLIKTRGQQVTLSCSPISGHRSVSWYQQTPGQGLQFLFEYFSETQRNKGNFPGRFSGRQFSNSRSEMNVSTLELGDSALYLCASSLKSSGALYEQYFGPGTRLTVT.

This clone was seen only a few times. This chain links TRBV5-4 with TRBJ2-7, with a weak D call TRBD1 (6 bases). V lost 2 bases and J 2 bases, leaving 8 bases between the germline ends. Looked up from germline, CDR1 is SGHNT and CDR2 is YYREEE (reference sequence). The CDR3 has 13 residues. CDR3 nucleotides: TGTGCCAGCAGCTTCACAGGGCCCTACGAGCAGTACTTC. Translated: CASSFTGPYEQYF.

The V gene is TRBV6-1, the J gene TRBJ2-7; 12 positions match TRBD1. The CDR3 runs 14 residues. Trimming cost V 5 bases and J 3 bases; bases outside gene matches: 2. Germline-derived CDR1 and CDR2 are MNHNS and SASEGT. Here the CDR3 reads CASSWDRGRYEQYF. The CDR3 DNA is TGTGCCAGCAGTTGGGACAGGGGGCGCTACGAGCAGTACTTC.

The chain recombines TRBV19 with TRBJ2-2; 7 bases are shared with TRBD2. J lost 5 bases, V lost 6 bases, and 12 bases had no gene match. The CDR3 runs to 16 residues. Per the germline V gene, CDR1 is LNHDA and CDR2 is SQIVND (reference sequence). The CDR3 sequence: CASRKVWAGVTGELFF. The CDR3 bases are TGTGCCAGTAGGAAAGTATGGGCGGGAGTTACCGGGGAGCTGTTTTTT.

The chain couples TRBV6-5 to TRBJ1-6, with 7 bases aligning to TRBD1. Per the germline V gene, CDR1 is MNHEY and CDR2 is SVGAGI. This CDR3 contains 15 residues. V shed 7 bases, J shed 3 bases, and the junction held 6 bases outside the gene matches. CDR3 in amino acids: CASKLRDSYNSPLHF. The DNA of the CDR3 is TGTGCCAGCAAACTCCGGGACAGCTATAATTCACCCCTCCACTTT.

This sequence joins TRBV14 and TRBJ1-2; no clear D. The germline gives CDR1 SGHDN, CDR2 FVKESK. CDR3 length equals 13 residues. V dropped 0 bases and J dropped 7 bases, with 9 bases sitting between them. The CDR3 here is CASSQDPRTGYTF. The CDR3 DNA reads TGTGCCAGCAGCCAAGATCCCAGGACTGGCTACACCTTC.

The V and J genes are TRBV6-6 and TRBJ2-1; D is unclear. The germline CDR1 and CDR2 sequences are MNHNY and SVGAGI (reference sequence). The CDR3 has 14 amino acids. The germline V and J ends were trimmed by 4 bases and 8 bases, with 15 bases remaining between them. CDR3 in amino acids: CASSSRAEADEQFF. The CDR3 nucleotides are TGTGCCAGCAGTTCCCGAGCTGAGGCGGATGAGCAGTTCTTC.

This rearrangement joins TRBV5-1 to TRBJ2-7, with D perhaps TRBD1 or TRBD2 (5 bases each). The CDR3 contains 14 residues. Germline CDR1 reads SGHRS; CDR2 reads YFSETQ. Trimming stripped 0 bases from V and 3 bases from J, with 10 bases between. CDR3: CASSLGGASYEQYF. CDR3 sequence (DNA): TGCGCCAGCAGCTTGGGAGGGGCGAGCTACGAGCAGTACTTC.

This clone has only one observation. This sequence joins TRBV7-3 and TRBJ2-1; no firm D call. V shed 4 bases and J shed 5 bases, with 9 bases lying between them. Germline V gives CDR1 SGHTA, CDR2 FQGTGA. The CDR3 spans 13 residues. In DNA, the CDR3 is TGTGCCAGCAGCTCGGACGCAAACAATGAGCAGTTCTTC. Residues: CASSSDANNEQFF. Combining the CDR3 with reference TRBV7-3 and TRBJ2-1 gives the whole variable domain GAGVSQTPSNKVTEKGKYVELRCDPISGHTALYWYRQSLGQGPEFLIYFQGTGAADDSGLPNDRFFAVRPEGSVSTLKIQRTERGDSAVYLCASSSDANNEQFFGPGTRLTVL.

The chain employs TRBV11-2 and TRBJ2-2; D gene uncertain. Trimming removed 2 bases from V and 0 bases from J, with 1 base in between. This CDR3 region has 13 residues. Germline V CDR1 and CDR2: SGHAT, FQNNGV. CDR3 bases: TGTGCCAGCAGCTTAACGAACACCGGGGAGCTGTTTTTT. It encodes CASSLTNTGELFF.

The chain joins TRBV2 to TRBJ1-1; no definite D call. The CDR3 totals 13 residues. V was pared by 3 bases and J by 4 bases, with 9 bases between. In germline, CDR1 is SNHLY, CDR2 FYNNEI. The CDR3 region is CASSDRAGTEAFF. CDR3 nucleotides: TGTGCCAGCAGTGATCGCGCGGGCACTGAAGCTTTCTTT.

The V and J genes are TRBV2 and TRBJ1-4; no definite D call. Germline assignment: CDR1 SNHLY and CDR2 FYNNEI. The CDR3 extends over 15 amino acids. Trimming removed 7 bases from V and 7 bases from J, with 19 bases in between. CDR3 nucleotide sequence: TGTGCCAGCACGGCAAGCCAACTCCCTGGTGAAAAACTGTTTTTT. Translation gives CASTASQLPGEKLFF.

CDR3 protein: CASTPLSRNTEAFF. The DNA for the CDR3 is TGTGCCAGCACCCCACTTAGTAGGAACACTGAAGCTTTCTTT. The chain has TRBV5-5 and TRBJ1-1; D remains unclear. Trimming took 6 bases from V and 1 from J, leaving 13 bases between them. CDR1 SGHKS and CDR2 YYEKEE come from the germline V gene (reference sequence). This CDR3 comprises 14 residues.